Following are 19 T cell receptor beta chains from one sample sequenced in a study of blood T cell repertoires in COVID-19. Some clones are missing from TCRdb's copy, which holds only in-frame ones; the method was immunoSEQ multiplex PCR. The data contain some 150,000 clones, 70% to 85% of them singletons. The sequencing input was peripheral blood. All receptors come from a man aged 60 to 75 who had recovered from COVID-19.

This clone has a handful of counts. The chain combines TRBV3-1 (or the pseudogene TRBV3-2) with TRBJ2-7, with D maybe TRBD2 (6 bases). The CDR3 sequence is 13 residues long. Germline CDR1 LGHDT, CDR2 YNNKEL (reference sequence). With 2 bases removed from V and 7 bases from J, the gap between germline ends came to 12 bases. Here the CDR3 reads CASSQQGAGEQYF. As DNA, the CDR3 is TGTGCCAGCAGCCAACAAGGGGCGGGAGAGCAGTACTTC.

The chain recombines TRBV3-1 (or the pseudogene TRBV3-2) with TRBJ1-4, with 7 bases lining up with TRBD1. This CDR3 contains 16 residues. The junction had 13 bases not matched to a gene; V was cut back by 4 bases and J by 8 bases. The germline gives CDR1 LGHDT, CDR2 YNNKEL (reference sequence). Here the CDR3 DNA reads TGTGCCAGCAGCCTAGGGGGCGGCACGGGGAGGGAAAAACTGTTTTTT. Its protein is CASSLGGGTGREKLFF.

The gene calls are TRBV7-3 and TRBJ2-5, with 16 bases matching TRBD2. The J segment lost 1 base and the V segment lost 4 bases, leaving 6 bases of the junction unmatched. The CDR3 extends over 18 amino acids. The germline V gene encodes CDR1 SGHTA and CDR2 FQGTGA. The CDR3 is CASSSGLAGGPVQETQYF. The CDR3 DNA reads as TGTGCCAGCAGCTCGGGACTAGCGGGGGGGCCAGTCCAAGAGACCCAGTACTTC.

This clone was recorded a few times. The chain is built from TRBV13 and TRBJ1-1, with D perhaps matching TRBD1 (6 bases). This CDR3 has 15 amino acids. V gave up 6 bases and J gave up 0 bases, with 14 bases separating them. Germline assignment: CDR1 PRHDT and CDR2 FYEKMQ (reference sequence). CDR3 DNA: TGTGCCAGCAGGGTGAGGGGGGGTATGAACACTGAAGCTTTCTTT. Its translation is CASRVRGGMNTEAFF.

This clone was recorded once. CDR3 in amino acids: CASSKLQGAGETQYF. DNA for the CDR3: TGTGCCAGCAGCAAGTTACAGGGGGCCGGAGAGACCCAGTACTTC. The J gene is TRBJ2-5, the V gene TRBV14, with 9 positions matching TRBD1. Germline V gene data show CDR1 as SGHDN and CDR2 as FVKESK. The CDR3 totals 15 residues. J lost 4 bases, V lost 5 bases, and 8 bases had no gene match.

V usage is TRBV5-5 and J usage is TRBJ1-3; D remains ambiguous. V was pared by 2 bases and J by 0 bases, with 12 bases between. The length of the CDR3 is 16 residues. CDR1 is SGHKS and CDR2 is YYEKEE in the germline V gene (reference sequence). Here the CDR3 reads CASSFGSTSSGNTIYF. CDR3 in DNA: TGTGCCAGCAGCTTCGGGTCGACGAGCTCTGGAAACACCATATATTTT.

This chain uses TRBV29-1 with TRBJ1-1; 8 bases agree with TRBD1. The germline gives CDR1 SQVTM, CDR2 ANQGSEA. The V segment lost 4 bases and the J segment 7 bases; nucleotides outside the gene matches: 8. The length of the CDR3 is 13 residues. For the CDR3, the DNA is TGCAGCGTTGCGGACAGGGCCAACGGTGAAGCTTTCTTT. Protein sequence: CSVADRANGEAFF. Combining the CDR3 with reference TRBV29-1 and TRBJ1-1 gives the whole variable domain SAVISQKPSRDICQRGTSLTIQCQVDSQVTMMFWYRQQPGQSLTLIATANQGSEATYESGFVIDKFPISRPNLTFSTLTVSNMSPEDSSIYLCSVADRANGEAFFGQGTRLTVV.

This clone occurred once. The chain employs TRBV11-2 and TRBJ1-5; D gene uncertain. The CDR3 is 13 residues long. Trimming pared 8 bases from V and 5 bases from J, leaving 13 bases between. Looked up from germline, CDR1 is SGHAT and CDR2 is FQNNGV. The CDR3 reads CASGREADQPQHF. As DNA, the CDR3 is TGTGCCAGCGGGAGAGAGGCAGATCAGCCCCAGCATTTT.

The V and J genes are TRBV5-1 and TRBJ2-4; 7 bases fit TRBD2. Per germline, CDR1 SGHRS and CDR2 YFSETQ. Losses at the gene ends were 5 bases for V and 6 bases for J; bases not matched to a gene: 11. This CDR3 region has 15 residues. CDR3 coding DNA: TGCGCCAGCAGGTTTAGCGGGTTCCCGGGAAACATTCAGTACTTC. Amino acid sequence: CASRFSGFPGNIQYF.

The CDR3 DNA is TGTGCCAGCAGCGTTGGAGGGGGCCCCGGGGAGCTGTTTTTT. It encodes CASSVGGGPGELFF. This chain joins TRBV9 and TRBJ2-2; the D gene is possibly TRBD1 (7 bases). Trimming removed 2 bases from V and 6 bases from J, with 11 bases in between. The CDR3 loop spans 14 amino acids. Germline V lookup: CDR1 SGDLS, CDR2 YYNGEE. The full variable domain, with the rest looked up from reference TRBV9 and TRBJ2-2, is DSGVTQTPKHLITATGQRVTLRCSPRSGDLSVYWYQQSLDQGLQFLIQYYNGEERAKGNILERFSAQQFPDLHSELNLSSLELGDSALYFCASSVGGGPGELFFGEGSRLTVL.

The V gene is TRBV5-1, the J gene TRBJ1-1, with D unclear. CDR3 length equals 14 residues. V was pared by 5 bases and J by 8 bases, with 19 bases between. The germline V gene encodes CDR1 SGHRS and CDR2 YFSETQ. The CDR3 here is CASRGSEASMEAFF. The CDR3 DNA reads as TGCGCCAGCAGAGGGAGCGAGGCGTCCATGGAAGCTTTCTTT.

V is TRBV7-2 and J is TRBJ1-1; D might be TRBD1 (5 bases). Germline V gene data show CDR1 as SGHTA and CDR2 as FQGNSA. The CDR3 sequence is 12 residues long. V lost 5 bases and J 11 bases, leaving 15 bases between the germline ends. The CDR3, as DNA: TGTGCCAGCAGCCAGGCGGGGGGTACGGCTTTCTTT. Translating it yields CASSQAGGTAFF.

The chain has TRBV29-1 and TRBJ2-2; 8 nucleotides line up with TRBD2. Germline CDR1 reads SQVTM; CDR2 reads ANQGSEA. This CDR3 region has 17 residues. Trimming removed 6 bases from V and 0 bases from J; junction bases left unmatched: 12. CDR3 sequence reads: CSVRGGREPPNTGELFF. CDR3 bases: TGCAGCGTCCGGGGGGGGAGGGAGCCCCCGAACACCGGGGAGCTGTTTTTT.

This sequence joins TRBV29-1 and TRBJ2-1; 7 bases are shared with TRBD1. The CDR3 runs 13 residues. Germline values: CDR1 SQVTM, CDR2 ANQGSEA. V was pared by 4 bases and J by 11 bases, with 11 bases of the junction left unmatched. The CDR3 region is CSVGPTGQPKQFF. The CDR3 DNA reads TGCAGCGTTGGCCCAACGGGACAGCCCAAGCAGTTCTTC.

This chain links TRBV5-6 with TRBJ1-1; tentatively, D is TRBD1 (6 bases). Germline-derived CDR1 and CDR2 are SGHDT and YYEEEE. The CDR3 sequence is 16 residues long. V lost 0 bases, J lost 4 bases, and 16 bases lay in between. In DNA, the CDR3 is TGTGCCAGCAGCTTGGAACCCCAGGGGATCAGCACTGAAGCTTTCTTT. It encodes CASSLEPQGISTEAFF.

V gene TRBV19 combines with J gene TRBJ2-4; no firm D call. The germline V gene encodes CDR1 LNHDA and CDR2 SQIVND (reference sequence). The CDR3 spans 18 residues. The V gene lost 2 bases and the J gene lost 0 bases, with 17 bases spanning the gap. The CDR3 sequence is CASSILGSPSLAKNIQYF. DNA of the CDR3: TGTGCCAGTAGTATACTTGGCAGTCCGTCGCTAGCCAAAAACATTCAGTACTTC.

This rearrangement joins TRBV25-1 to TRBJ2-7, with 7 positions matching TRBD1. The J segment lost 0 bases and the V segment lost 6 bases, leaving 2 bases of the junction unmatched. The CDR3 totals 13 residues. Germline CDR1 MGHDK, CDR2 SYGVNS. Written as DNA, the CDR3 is TGTGCCAGCAGGACAGGGATCTCCTACGAGCAGTACTTC. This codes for CASRTGISYEQYF.

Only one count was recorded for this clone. The CDR3 loop is CASNDRVSTEAFF. Written as DNA, the CDR3 is TGTGCCAGCAACGACAGGGTAAGCACTGAAGCTTTCTTT. The chain couples TRBV6-5 to TRBJ1-1, with 7 bases matching TRBD1. Germline CDR1 reads MNHEY; CDR2 reads SVGAGI. Trimming cost V 7 bases and J 4 bases; bases outside gene matches: 6. There are 13 residues in the CDR3.

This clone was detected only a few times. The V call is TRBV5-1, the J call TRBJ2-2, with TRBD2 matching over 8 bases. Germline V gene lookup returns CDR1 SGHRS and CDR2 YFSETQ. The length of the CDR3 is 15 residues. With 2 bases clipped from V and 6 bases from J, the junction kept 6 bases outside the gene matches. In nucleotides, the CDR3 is TGCGCCAGCAGCTTTCGGGGGGGCCTCCCCGGGGAGCTGTTTTTT. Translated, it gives CASSFRGGLPGELFF.